This T cell receptor beta chain was retrieved from a study of tumor-infiltrating lymphocytes in primary liver carcinoma. Notes on the study in general: Only about 7.5-25% of top clones spanned all five tumor regions. Compared with blood, tumor repertoires held significantly more in their top 250 clones.

This clonotype was observed at least ten times. As yet, its antigen is unknown. Co-extraction of both nucleic acids (RNA and DNA) used roughly 18-34 mg of unsorted bulk tissue. CDR3 size: 13 residues. V was trimmed by 3 bases and J by 5 bases, leaving 10 bases between them. From germline, CDR1 is SGHAT and CDR2 FQNNGV. From around 0.5 ug of total RNA, TCR beta-specific cDNA was reverse-transcribed using a constant-region primer. ARM-PCR, slightly modified, supplied the TCR beta libraries through three nested multiplex PCR rounds. The study ran its first two PCR rounds for nine to ten cycles each, using TRBV1-TRBV30 forward primers and a C-beta reverse primer. MiXCR was run by TCRdb on the multiplex PCR reads, yielding one entry per CDR3 protein. The sample lists approximately 30,000 distinct CDR3 sequences; less than 75% were seen once.

This receptor was taken from a woman in her 30s with primary liver carcinoma and hepatitis B virus infection. Source material: liver tumor tissue from sampling region 3. The sample's subset: tumor region T3, left-lateral pole. The gene calls are TRBV11-2 and TRBJ1-1; no clear D gene. CDR3 in DNA: TGTGCCAGCAGCTTTCATGGTGGGACTGAAGCTTTCTTT. This encodes CASSFHGGTEAFF. Using reference TRBV11-2 and TRBJ1-1 for the parts outside the CDR3, the full variable domain is EAGVAQSPRYKIIEKRQSVAFWCNPISGHATLYWYQQILGQGPKLLIQFQNNGVVDDSQLPKDRFSAERLKGVDSTLKIQPAKLEDSAVYLCASSFHGGTEAFFGQGTRLTVV.